This passage covers 18 T cell receptor beta chains from one sample sequenced in a study of shared T cell receptors in the human thymus. Using immunoSEQ multiplex PCR, the repertoire was profiled, and TCRdb retains in-frame clones only, with some absent. Of around 65,000 clones listed, nearly 95% are singletons. The material sequenced was thymocytes. The receptor set was obtained from a human donor.

The chain employs TRBV12-5 and TRBJ1-2; 9 bases line up with TRBD1. The CDR3 spans 17 residues. The V gene's germline CDR1 is LGHNT and CDR2 FRNRAP. Trimming took 0 bases from V and 2 from J; bases not matched to a gene: 7. DNA of the CDR3: TGTGCTAGTGGTTTGGTACTGGACAGGGGCAAAAACTATGGCTACACCTTC. Amino acid sequence: CASGLVLDRGKNYGYTF.

The chain couples TRBV27 to TRBJ2-1; maybe TRBD1 (6 bases). Looked up from germline, CDR1 is MNHEY and CDR2 is SMNVEV (reference sequence). The ends were cut back, 5 bases at V and 9 bases at J, with 17 bases in the middle. The CDR3 is 14 amino acids. For the CDR3, the DNA is TGTGCCAGCAGTCCGACAGGTTTCTACGGTGAGCAGTTCTTC. Residues: CASSPTGFYGEQFF.

This clone was counted once. V gene TRBV5-4 combines with J gene TRBJ2-1, with 10 bases that match TRBD1. The V and J ends lost 0 bases and 6 bases, in that order; junction bases with no gene match: 9. The germline gives CDR1 SGHNT, CDR2 YYREEE (reference sequence). The CDR3 has 17 residues. CDR3 in DNA: TGTGCCAGCAGCTTGGCAAAGGGACAGGGGAGCAGCAATGAGCAGTTCTTC. This translates into CASSLAKGQGSSNEQFF.

A word on this clone: Germline is not matched at one junction end, which may reflect a read error. The chain has TRBV9 and TRBJ1-4, with D possibly being TRBD1 (6 bases). The CDR3 spans 21 residues. Germline lookup yields CDR1 SGDLS and CDR2 YYNGEE. CDR3 region: CANSVANYASGGLQLHEKLFF. In DNA, the CDR3 is TGTGCCAACAGCGTAGCTAACTACGCGTCGGGGGGCCTGCAACTACATGAAAAACTGTTTTTT.

For the CDR3, the DNA is TGTGCCAGCAGTTTATCGGGGACACAGGGCAGGGGCACTGAAGCTTTCTTT. Translation gives CASSLSGTQGRGTEAFF. V gene TRBV27 combines with J gene TRBJ1-1; perhaps TRBD1 as D (6 bases). This CDR3 comprises 17 residues. Germline values: CDR1 MNHEY, CDR2 SMNVEV (reference sequence). Trimming took off 0 bases at V and 4 bases at J, with 18 bases between the two ends.

The rearrangement links TRBV19 to TRBJ1-5, with 8 bases that match TRBD1. Losses at the gene ends were 3 bases for V and 2 bases for J; bases not matched to a gene: 6. The CDR3 extends over 16 amino acids. Germline V CDR1 and CDR2: LNHDA, SQIVND (reference sequence). The CDR3: CASSMDRVVGNQPQHF. The CDR3 bases are TGTGCCAGTAGTATGGACAGGGTAGTTGGCAATCAGCCCCAGCATTTT.

CDR3 sequence (DNA): TGTGCCAGCAGCTCGACAGGGGCTGCAGCCGAGCAGTACTTC. Translation gives CASSSTGAAAEQYF. The chain carries TRBV7-9 and TRBJ2-7; 8 nucleotides line up with TRBD1. V dropped 4 bases and J dropped 6; count of bases not matched to a gene: 8. Germline V gene lookup returns CDR1 SEHNR and CDR2 FQNEAQ (reference sequence). The CDR3 is 14 residues long.

The chain employs TRBV19 and TRBJ2-1; 8 positions agree with TRBD1. V lost 1 base and J lost 1; bases outside the gene matches: 6. Per germline, CDR1 LNHDA and CDR2 SQIVND (reference sequence). The CDR3 is 17 residues long. CDR3 protein: CASSIGRGPQSYNEQFF. CDR3 in DNA: TGTGCCAGTAGTATAGGCAGGGGGCCCCAATCCTACAATGAGCAGTTCTTC.

The chain links TRBV10-3 to TRBJ1-1; 8 nucleotides align to TRBD1. The CDR3 covers 14 residues. V lost 5 bases, J lost 3 bases, and 5 bases stayed unmatched. Per the germline V gene, CDR1 is ENHRY and CDR2 is SYGVKD. CDR3 in DNA: TGTGCCATCAGTAAACAACAGGGGGACACTGAAGCTTTCTTT. This gives the protein CAISKQQGDTEAFF.

The CDR3 region is CASSLRGQKDEKLFF. CDR3 bases: TGTGCCAGCAGCCTAAGGGGACAGAAGGATGAAAAACTGTTTTTT. This chain connects TRBV28 to TRBJ1-4; TRBD1 agrees at 7 bases. Looked up from germline, CDR1 is MDHEN and CDR2 is SYDVKM. The CDR3 is 15 residues long. Germline trimming cut 6 bases from V and 6 bases from J; bases unmatched to any gene: 10.

The chain couples TRBV28 to TRBJ1-1; 10 nucleotides align to TRBD1. The CDR3 is 16 amino acids. The germline gives CDR1 MDHEN, CDR2 SYDVKM. Germline trimming cut 4 bases from V and 3 bases from J; bases unmatched to any gene: 8. CDR3: CASSCGTGDGDTEAFF. CDR3 sequence (DNA): TGTGCCAGCAGTTGCGGGACAGGGGACGGGGACACTGAAGCTTTCTTT.

The chain uses TRBV13 and TRBJ2-6, with TRBD1 matching 9 bases. The CDR3 length is 18 residues. Germline trimming cut 5 bases from V and 0 bases from J; bases unmatched to any gene: 8. Per the germline V gene, CDR1 is PRHDT and CDR2 is FYEKMQ (reference sequence). The CDR3 region is CASSPLGQGSSGANVLTF. The CDR3 DNA reads as TGTGCCAGCAGCCCTTTGGGACAGGGAAGCTCTGGGGCCAACGTCCTGACTTTC.

The chain employs TRBV18 and TRBJ2-3; D remains unclear. Deletions cut 4 bases from V and 2 bases from J, with 7 bases between. This CDR3 has 13 residues. Germline lookup yields CDR1 KGHSH and CDR2 LQKENI. The CDR3 coding sequence is TGTGCCAGCTCACAATCGACCACAGATACGCAGTATTTT. It encodes CASSQSTTDTQYF.

V gene TRBV28 combines with J gene TRBJ2-1; 10 bases line up with TRBD1. CDR1 is MDHEN and CDR2 is SYDVKM in the germline V gene. J was trimmed by 8 bases and V by 2 bases; bases with no gene match: 6. The CDR3 length is 15 residues. The DNA for the CDR3 is TGTGCCAGCAGTTTACCGGACAGGGGGTCGTATGAGCAGTTCTTC. Translating gives CASSLPDRGSYEQFF.

V gene TRBV7-6 combines with J gene TRBJ2-3; TRBD2 matches at 8 bases. Trimming at V came to 1 base and at J to 2 bases, leaving 8 bases not matched to a gene. The CDR3 is made up of 17 amino acids. CDR1 is SGHVS, CDR2 FNYEAQ, per germline. The CDR3 here is CASSLGAAGEYTDTQYF. CDR3 nucleotides: TGTGCCAGCAGCTTAGGGGCAGCGGGGGAATACACAGATACGCAGTATTTT.

The chain is built from TRBV6-4 and TRBJ2-3; the D gene is possibly TRBD1 (6 bases). Per germline, CDR1 MRHNA and CDR2 SNTAGT. The CDR3 runs to 15 residues. Trimming shortened V by 6 bases and J by 5 bases, and 18 bases separated the two germline ends. For the CDR3, the DNA is TGTGCCAGCAGCCCAGTAGGGGGTCCACAAGATACGCAGTATTTT. This codes for CASSPVGGPQDTQYF.

The V gene is TRBV5-6, the J gene TRBJ2-7; 9 nucleotides align to TRBD2. CDR1 and CDR2 from the germline V gene are SGHDT and YYEEEE. The CDR3 spans 13 residues. Losses at the gene ends were 4 bases for V and 3 bases for J; bases not matched to a gene: 2. Here the CDR3 reads CASSRLAVYEQYF. CDR3 nucleotide sequence: TGTGCCAGCAGCAGACTAGCGGTCTACGAGCAGTACTTC.

The rearrangement links TRBV27 to TRBJ1-2; D is undetermined. The CDR3 runs 13 residues. CDR1 and CDR2 from the germline V gene are MNHEY and SMNVEV (reference sequence). With 2 bases removed from V and 6 bases from J, the gap between germline ends came to 10 bases. CDR3 region: CASSLRPPDGYTF. The DNA of the CDR3 is TGTGCCAGCAGTTTACGACCGCCAGATGGCTACACCTTC.